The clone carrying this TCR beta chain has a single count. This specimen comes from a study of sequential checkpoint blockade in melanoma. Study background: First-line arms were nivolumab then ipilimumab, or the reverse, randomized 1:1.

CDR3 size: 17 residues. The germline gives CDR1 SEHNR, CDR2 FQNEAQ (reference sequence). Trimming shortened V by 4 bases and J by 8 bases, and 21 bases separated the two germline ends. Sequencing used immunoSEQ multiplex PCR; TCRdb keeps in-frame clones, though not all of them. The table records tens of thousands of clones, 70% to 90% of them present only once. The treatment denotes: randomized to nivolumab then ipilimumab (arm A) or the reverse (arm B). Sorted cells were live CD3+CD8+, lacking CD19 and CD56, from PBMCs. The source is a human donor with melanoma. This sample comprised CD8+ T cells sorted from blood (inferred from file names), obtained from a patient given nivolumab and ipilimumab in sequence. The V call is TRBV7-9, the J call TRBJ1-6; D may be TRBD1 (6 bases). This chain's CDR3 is CASSSPLRTGLDSPLHF. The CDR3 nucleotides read TGTGCCAGCAGCTCACCCCTGAGAACAGGGCTGGATTCACCCCTCCACTTT.